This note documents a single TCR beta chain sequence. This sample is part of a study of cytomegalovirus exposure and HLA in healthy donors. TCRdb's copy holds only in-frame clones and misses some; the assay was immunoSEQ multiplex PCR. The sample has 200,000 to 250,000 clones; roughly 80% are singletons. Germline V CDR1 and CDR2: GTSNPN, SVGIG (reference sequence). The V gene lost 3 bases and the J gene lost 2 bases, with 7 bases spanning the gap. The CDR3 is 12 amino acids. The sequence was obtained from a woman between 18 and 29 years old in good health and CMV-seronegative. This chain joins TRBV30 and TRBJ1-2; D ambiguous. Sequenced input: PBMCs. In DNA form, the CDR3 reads TGTGCCTGGAGAGCCGACAACTATGGCTACACCTTC. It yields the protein CAWRADNYGYTF.